This TCR beta chain is from a study of shared clonotypes between healthy human individuals. The J segment lost 5 bases and the V segment lost 6 bases, leaving 9 bases of the junction unmatched. This CDR3 comprises 15 residues. The germline gives CDR1 MNHEY, CDR2 SVGAGI. Concerning this clone: Its antigen is still unknown.

Study results and caveats: Clonotypes which were not shared had lower generation probabilities than clonotypes that all four donors shared.

Per sorted-subset replicate PCR, input was 150 to 250 ng DNA, representing around 28,000 T cell genomes. The table came from immunoSEQ multiplex PCR; TCRdb's copy has only in-frame clones and leaves some out. The profile shows about 610,000 clones, roughly 96% of them singletons. Terminally differentiated effector memory CD45RA+ cells were excluded by CCR7 positive selection of CD45RO-negative cells. V is TRBV6-5 and J is TRBJ2-1; 8 positions match TRBD2. Material for sequencing was naive CD8+ T cells sorted from blood. This TCR came from a woman in her 30s in good health. The DNA for the CDR3 is TGTGCCAGCAGCCTACTAGCGGAGGGAAACAATGAGCAGTTCTTC. This codes for CASSLLAEGNNEQFF.